The 6 T cell receptor beta chains below come from one sample, sequenced in a study of cytomegalovirus exposure and HLA in healthy donors. A multiplex PCR was run with 60 Vbeta primers and 13 Jbeta primers. The data were produced by immunoSEQ multiplex PCR, yet TCRdb's version contains in-frame clones alone and is incomplete. The repertoire holds some 140,000 clones, with around 85% as singletons. The source material was PBMCs. The source of these receptors is a woman between 50 and 59 years old in good health and CMV-seropositive.

The gene calls are TRBV9 and TRBJ2-7; TRBD1 might be the D (6 bases). Germline V CDR1 and CDR2: SGDLS, YYNGEE. V dropped 2 bases and J dropped 3 bases, with 12 bases sitting between them. This CDR3 is 14 amino acids long. The chain's CDR3 is CASSVGAWDYEQYF. CDR3 coding DNA: TGTGCCAGCAGCGTGGGGGCCTGGGACTACGAGCAGTACTTC.

This clone appeared once. The chain recombines TRBV6-4 with TRBJ2-5; 8 bases fit TRBD2. Germline V gives CDR1 MRHNA, CDR2 SNTAGT. Trimming at V came to 4 bases and at J to 4 bases, leaving 8 bases not matched to a gene. CDR3 length: 15 residues. The CDR3 loop reads CASSASGTRGETQYF. The CDR3 DNA reads TGTGCCAGCAGTGCCTCCGGGACTAGGGGAGAGACCCAGTACTTC.

The rearrangement links TRBV4-1 to TRBJ2-1; possibly TRBD1 for D (6 bases). There are 17 residues in the CDR3. Germline lookup yields CDR1 MGHRA and CDR2 YSYEKL. V was pared by 3 bases and J by 0 bases, with 15 bases between. CDR3 bases: TGCGCCAGCAGCCAGGACAGCATAAGTGGCTCCTACAATGAGCAGTTCTTC. Translation: CASSQDSISGSYNEQFF.

The V call is TRBV15, the J call TRBJ2-7; D unresolved. CDR1 LNHNV and CDR2 YYDKDF come from the germline V gene (reference sequence). Trimming stripped 0 bases from V and 1 base from J, with 7 bases between. The length of the CDR3 is 14 residues. The CDR3: CATSRDPQSYEQYF. CDR3 nucleotide sequence: TGTGCCACCAGCAGAGACCCGCAGTCCTACGAGCAGTACTTC.

The V and J genes are TRBV7-2 and TRBJ2-3; D is unresolved. Germline CDR1 and CDR2: SGHTA and FQGNSA. With 3 bases removed from V and 6 bases from J, the gap between germline ends came to 13 bases. The length of the CDR3 is 14 residues. Here the CDR3 reads CASSLAFPPDTQYF. Here the CDR3 DNA reads TGTGCCAGCAGCTTGGCTTTCCCCCCCGATACGCAGTATTTT.

V and J are TRBV2 and TRBJ2-5; D is ambiguous. Germline assignment: CDR1 SNHLY and CDR2 FYNNEI. The CDR3 loop spans 9 amino acids. Trimming took 8 bases from V and 5 from J, leaving 3 bases between them. CDR3 amino acids: CASSETQYF. The CDR3 DNA sequence: TGTGCCAGCTCGGAGACCCAGTACTTC.